The 31 T cell receptor beta chains in this list originate from one sample, sequenced in a study of blood T cell repertoires in COVID-19 (dated by TCRdb to 2020 to 2021). The protocol used for the library was the immunoSEQ multiplex PCR assay. This immuneACCESS table, as held by TCRdb, lists in-frame sequences with V and J called but not all clones. Of the missing ones, under half trace to an unresolved V gene in checked studies; the others have no known cause. This sample has a few hundred thousand clones in its table, and about four fifths of those were observed once. The top ten clones comprise less than 4% of the sample. Material for sequencing was peripheral blood. The origin of the receptors is a woman aged 18-29 years with acute or convalescent COVID-19.

This clone has only one observation. At one boundary the junction diverges from the germline segment, which might be a read error. The chain links TRBV7-7 to TRBJ2-2; 9 bases are a match to TRBD1. Germline-derived CDR1 and CDR2 are SSHAT and FNYEAQ (reference sequence). The length of the CDR3 is 14 residues. The CDR3 here is CASRSGTGPGELFF. The CDR3 DNA is TGTGCTAGCAGATCCGGGACAGGGCCTGGGGAGCTGTTTTTT.

This clone appeared a few times. This rearrangement joins TRBV14 to TRBJ2-1; 9 nucleotides match TRBD2. The CDR3 extends over 16 amino acids. V shed 2 bases and J 15 bases; nucleotides not matched to a gene: 17. Germline V gives CDR1 SGHDN, CDR2 FVKESK. CDR3 in amino acids: CASSQLEGGRDSRRFF. The DNA of the CDR3 is TGTGCCAGCAGCCAATTGGAAGGCGGGAGGGATTCGAGACGGTTCTTC.

This sequence joins TRBV3-1 (or the pseudogene TRBV3-2) and TRBJ1-1, with D possibly being TRBD1 (5 bases). This CDR3 spans 11 amino acids. With 6 bases removed from V and 6 bases from J, the gap between germline ends came to 8 bases. Per germline, CDR1 LGHDT and CDR2 YNNKEL (reference sequence). CDR3 sequence: CASRGGSEAFF. CDR3 DNA sequence: TGTGCCAGCAGGGGGGGTTCTGAAGCTTTCTTT.

This clone was recorded once. The rearrangement joins TRBV4-1 to TRBJ1-2, with 9 bases lining up with TRBD1. Germline V gene data show CDR1 as MGHRA and CDR2 as YSYEKL. The CDR3 has 15 amino acids. V trimming: 0 bases; J trimming: 7 bases; junction bases outside the gene matches: 6. CDR3: CASSQDRGDRVGYTF. CDR3 sequence (DNA): TGCGCCAGCAGCCAAGATCGGGGGGACAGGGTTGGCTACACCTTC.

Remarks on this clone: No DNA is shown, since the ends of the CDR3 on it are uncertain; the CDR3 is the one TCRdb lists. The CDR3 spells CASSIGVGGGTF. The V and J genes are TRBV19 and TRBJ1-2. Counting both end residues, the CDR3 totals 12 amino acids. In germline, CDR1 is LNHDA, CDR2 SQIVND (reference sequence).

The chain links TRBV7-2 to TRBJ2-7, with TRBD1 matching over 10 bases. This CDR3 spans 15 amino acids. The germline CDR1 and CDR2 sequences are SGHTA and FQGNSA. Germline trimming cut 5 bases from V and 1 base from J; bases unmatched to any gene: 5. In nucleotides, the CDR3 is TGTGCCAGCAGCAGGGTGGGACAGGGGTCCTACGAGCAGTACTTC. It translates to CASSRVGQGSYEQYF.

V and J are TRBV30 and TRBJ2-7; possibly TRBD2 for D (6 bases). The V end lost 2 bases, the J end lost 7 bases, and 15 bases lay between the germline ends. From germline, CDR1 is GTSNPN and CDR2 SVGIG (reference sequence). CDR3 length: 13 residues. Here the CDR3 DNA reads TGTGCCTGGAGTTTGGGGGGACCCCCGGAGCAGTACTTC. Protein sequence: CAWSLGGPPEQYF. The full variable domain, completed using reference TRBV30 and TRBJ2-7, is SQTIHQWPATLVQPVGSPLSLECTVEGTSNPNLYWYRQAAGRGLQLLFYSVGIGQISSEVPQNLSASRPQDRQFILSSKKLLLSDSGFYLCAWSLGGPPEQYFGPGTRLTVT.

This rearrangement joins TRBV7-2 to TRBJ2-7; the D gene is possibly TRBD1 (5 bases). This CDR3 contains 15 residues. CDR1 SGHTA and CDR2 FQGNSA come from the germline V gene. V was shortened by 1 base and J by 2 bases, with 12 bases between the two germline ends. The CDR3 reads CASSLGTRATYEQYF. The CDR3 DNA follows: TGTGCCAGCAGCTTAGGTACCAGGGCTACCTACGAGCAGTACTTC. Full variable domain (remainder filled in from reference TRBV7-2 and TRBJ2-7): GAGVSQSPSNKVTEKGKDVELRCDPISGHTALYWYRQSLGQGLEFLIYFQGNSAPDKSGLPSDRFSAERTGGSVSTLTIQRTQQEDSAVYLCASSLGTRATYEQYFGPGTRLTVT.

This clone was picked up a small number of times. The chain recombines TRBV3-1 (or the pseudogene TRBV3-2) with TRBJ1-4; D remains unclear. The CDR3 is 15 amino acids. V was shortened by 2 bases and J by 5 bases, with 12 bases between the two germline ends. The germline V gene encodes CDR1 LGHDT and CDR2 YNNKEL (reference sequence). CDR3 loop: CASSQRAGNNEKLFF. Here the CDR3 DNA reads TGTGCCAGCAGCCAACGCGCAGGCAACAATGAAAAACTGTTTTTT.

A few counts support this clone. The chain carries TRBV2 and TRBJ2-2; 9 positions agree with TRBD1. Germline V gene sequence: CDR1 SNHLY, CDR2 FYNNEI. The CDR3 is made up of 15 amino acids. The trim removed 7 bases at V and 0 bases at J, leaving 3 bases unmatched. CDR3 in amino acids: CASKGQGSNTGELFF. CDR3 DNA sequence: TGTGCCAGCAAGGGACAGGGATCGAACACCGGGGAGCTGTTTTTT.

The V and J genes are TRBV10-2 and TRBJ1-2; 7 bases map to TRBD1. Unmatched junction bases numbered 1, after V lost 7 bases and J lost 2 bases. The CDR3 spans 12 residues. The germline gives CDR1 WSHSY, CDR2 SAAADI. CDR3 DNA: TGCGCCAGCATGGGACAGAACTATGGCTACACCTTC. It translates to CASMGQNYGYTF.

This clone was detected ten times or more. V is TRBV5-6 and J is TRBJ2-7; possibly TRBD2 for D (5 bases). The CDR3 extends over 16 amino acids. Trimming pared 3 bases from V and 4 bases from J, leaving 20 bases between. CDR1 is SGHDT, CDR2 YYEEEE, per germline. The CDR3 nucleotides read TGTGCCAGCAGCTCCATGTCGTGGCTAGCCGCGTACGAGCAGTACTTC. Its protein is CASSSMSWLAAYEQYF.

This chain joins TRBV4-3 and TRBJ1-1, with D tentatively TRBD1 (6 bases). Germline CDR1 and CDR2: LGHNA and YSLEER. The ends were cut back, 1 base at V and 3 bases at J, with 12 bases in the middle. The length of the CDR3 is 15 residues. The CDR3: CASSQGAPGDTEAFF. CDR3 nucleotide sequence: TGCGCCAGCAGCCAAGGGGCTCCAGGGGACACTGAAGCTTTCTTT.

This clone was seen a few times. The chain joins TRBV7-2 to TRBJ2-5, with TRBD2 matching over 8 bases. Trimming at V came to 1 base and at J to 7 bases, leaving 11 bases not matched to a gene. From germline, CDR1 is SGHTA and CDR2 FQGNSA. The CDR3 is 16 amino acids. The CDR3 spells CASSLDSLAGLGTQYF. The CDR3 DNA reads TGTGCCAGCAGCTTAGATAGCCTAGCGGGCTTGGGGACCCAGTACTTC.

V is TRBV3-1 (or the pseudogene TRBV3-2) and J is TRBJ2-7, with TRBD2 matching 11 bases. CDR3 length: 19 residues. Germline V gene data show CDR1 as LGHDT and CDR2 as YNNKEL (reference sequence). V lost 4 bases and J lost 0; bases outside the gene matches: 14. This chain's CDR3 is CASSPRLAGSQPPSYEQYF. The CDR3 DNA reads as TGTGCCAGCAGCCCCCGACTAGCGGGATCCCAACCCCCCTCCTACGAGCAGTACTTC.

The J gene is TRBJ2-7, the V gene TRBV9; D may be TRBD2 (7 bases). Germline lookup yields CDR1 SGDLS and CDR2 YYNGEE. CDR3 length: 13 residues. The V end lost 2 bases, the J end lost 5 bases, and 11 bases lay between the germline ends. CDR3 sequence reads: CASSVSGGNEQYF. Here the CDR3 DNA reads TGTGCCAGCAGCGTTTCGGGGGGCAACGAGCAGTACTTC.

The chain employs TRBV18 and TRBJ2-3; D remains ambiguous. The CDR3 consists of 13 residues. V was shortened by 6 bases and J by 11 bases, with 18 bases between the two germline ends. Germline loops: CDR1 KGHSH, CDR2 LQKENI. CDR3 coding DNA: TGTGCCAGCTCCCGAACCACAGCCCTTCGGCAGTATTTT. Translating gives CASSRTTALRQYF.

This chain joins TRBV19 and TRBJ1-5; no definite D call. Germline V gives CDR1 LNHDA, CDR2 SQIVND (reference sequence). CDR3 length: 15 amino acids. V lost 5 bases, J lost 4 bases, and 15 bases lay in between. CDR3 in amino acids: CASSSTGSLNQPQHF. The CDR3 DNA sequence: TGTGCCAGTAGTTCCACCGGGTCTTTAAATCAGCCCCAGCATTTT.

The chain carries TRBV30 and TRBJ2-7, with TRBD1 identical over 9 bases. Germline assignment: CDR1 GTSNPN and CDR2 SVGIG (reference sequence). The junction had 2 bases not matched to a gene; V was cut back by 3 bases and J by 2 bases. The CDR3 extends over 13 amino acids. CDR3 sequence (DNA): TGTGCCTGGAGGACAGGGGGGGCCTACGAGCAGTACTTC. Translating it yields CAWRTGGAYEQYF.

The rearrangement links TRBV6-2 or TRBV6-3 to TRBJ1-6; D call uncertain. The V and J ends lost 2 bases and 7 bases respectively, with 9 bases between them. From germline, CDR1 is MNHEY and CDR2 SVGEGT. The CDR3 sequence is 14 residues long. CDR3 loop: CASSYRRENSPLHF. The CDR3, as DNA: TGTGCCAGCAGTTACCGGAGGGAGAATTCACCCCTCCACTTT.

This clone was seen a handful of times. The genes are TRBV7-6 and TRBJ2-2; 9 nucleotides match TRBD2. Germline trimming cut 4 bases from V and 3 bases from J; bases unmatched to any gene: 3. Germline-derived CDR1 and CDR2 are SGHVS and FNYEAQ. CDR3 length equals 15 residues. CDR3 sequence: CASSSGLADTGELFF. The CDR3 bases are TGTGCCAGCAGCTCGGGACTAGCCGACACCGGGGAGCTGTTTTTT.

The sample holds one count of this clone. The rearrangement links TRBV6-4 to TRBJ2-1; 7 bases map to TRBD2. CDR3 length: 15 residues. Germline lookup yields CDR1 MRHNA and CDR2 SNTAGT. V dropped 2 bases and J dropped 5; count of bases not matched to a gene: 6. The CDR3 sequence: CASSDEASGHNEQFF. CDR3 nucleotides: TGTGCCAGCAGTGACGAGGCTAGCGGTCACAATGAGCAGTTCTTC.

The chain is built from TRBV30 and TRBJ1-3; TRBD1 agrees at 7 bases. CDR1 is GTSNPN and CDR2 is SVGIG in the germline V gene (reference sequence). Trimming at V came to 0 bases and at J to 4 bases, leaving 3 bases not matched to a gene. CDR3 length: 14 residues. CDR3 coding DNA: TGTGCCTGGAGTGTATCAGGGGGAGGAAACACCATATATTTT. It specifies CAWSVSGGGNTIYF.

The chain recombines TRBV12-3 or TRBV12-4 with TRBJ1-1; tentatively, D is TRBD1 (6 bases). This CDR3 spans 13 amino acids. V was clipped by 6 bases and J by 3 bases, with 11 bases between them. The CDR3 region is CASRSGVYTEAFF. CDR3 in DNA: TGTGCCAGCAGATCAGGGGTTTACACTGAAGCTTTCTTT.

The chain combines TRBV5-1 with TRBJ2-4; TRBD1 is a possible D gene (5 bases). There are 13 residues in the CDR3. Trimming took off 0 bases at V and 7 bases at J, with 8 bases between the two ends. The germline CDR1 and CDR2 sequences are SGHRS and YFSETQ. CDR3 nucleotide sequence: TGCGCCAGCAGCTTGGGACAGTCCAACATTCAGTACTTC. It is translated as CASSLGQSNIQYF.

The V call is TRBV7-2, the J call TRBJ1-4; TRBD1 agrees at 7 bases. The CDR3 contains 17 residues. Germline loops: CDR1 SGHTA, CDR2 FQGNSA. J lost 2 bases, V lost 4 bases, and 10 bases had no gene match. DNA of the CDR3: TGTGCCAGCAGCTGGGCAGGGGGTGGGTTGACTAATGAAAAACTGTTTTTT. Translation gives CASSWAGGGLTNEKLFF.

The CDR3 coding sequence is TGTGCCAGCAGCGTAGATCCTAGTTCCCCATACTACAATGAGCAGTTCTTC. Protein: CASSVDPSSPYYNEQFF. The chain combines TRBV9 with TRBJ2-1; D not resolved. Trimming removed 0 bases from V and 3 bases from J, with 16 bases in between. Germline V gene sequence: CDR1 SGDLS, CDR2 YYNGEE. The CDR3 runs 17 residues.

Many counts were recorded for this clone. Other DNA sequences of this sample code for an identical CDR3. The V gene is TRBV18, the J gene TRBJ2-7, with a weak D call TRBD1 (6 bases). V lost 3 bases and J 0 bases, leaving 12 bases between the germline ends. CDR1 and CDR2 from the germline V gene are KGHSH and LQKENI. There are 15 residues in the CDR3. The CDR3 coding sequence is TGTGCCAGCTCACCGCCAGCAGGGGCCTCCTACGAGCAGTACTTC. It yields the protein CASSPPAGASYEQYF.

This clone occurred many times. V gene TRBV20-1 combines with J gene TRBJ2-3; perhaps TRBD1 as D (5 bases). The CDR3 spans 14 residues. Germline CDR1 DFQATT, CDR2 SNEGSKA (reference sequence). Trimming stripped 3 bases from V and 6 bases from J, with 16 bases between. DNA of the CDR3: TGCAGTGCTAGTAGATTGGGGCATGGGGATACGCAGTATTTT. This encodes CSASRLGHGDTQYF.

The gene calls are TRBV7-2 and TRBJ1-6; a weak D match, TRBD1 (6 bases). CDR1 and CDR2 from the germline V gene are SGHTA and FQGNSA. The CDR3 is 14 amino acids. V was shortened by 3 bases and J by 10 bases, with 13 bases between the two germline ends. The CDR3 loop is CASSFNRVRSPLHF. CDR3 nucleotides: TGTGCCAGCAGCTTTAACAGGGTTCGCTCACCCCTCCACTTT.

This clone was found a few times. CDR3 sequence: CASSQELAGAYNEQFF. In DNA, the CDR3 is TGTGCCAGCAGCCAAGAACTAGCGGGGGCCTACAATGAGCAGTTCTTC. The V gene is TRBV4-2, the J gene TRBJ2-1; 11 bases line up with TRBD2. The V segment lost 0 bases and the J segment 2 bases; nucleotides outside the gene matches: 0. Germline V gene data show CDR1 as LGHNA and CDR2 as YNFKEQ. CDR3 length: 16 amino acids.